This T cell receptor (beta chain) was captured in a study of response to subunit inactivated influenza vaccine. Study-wide results and limits: Every seasonal influenza vaccination brings in few new T cells, the authors suggested.

Using its own MiXCR run on the RT-PCR reads, TCRdb lists one record per CDR3 protein. The data hold 550,000 to 600,000 distinct CDR3 sequences, with 12% observed a single time. This clonotype was seen more than once but under ten times. Its antigen is unidentified. The receptor's source is a man aged 50-59 years who received an inactivated influenza vaccine. Sequencing was performed on PBMCs from blood, taken on the day of vaccination.

The CDR3 sequence is CASSPSGGYNEQFF. DNA for the CDR3: TGTGCCAGCAGTCCTAGCGGAGGGTACAATGAGCAGTTCTTC. V is TRBV27 and J is TRBJ2-1; 7 nucleotides align to TRBD2. CDR3 size: 14 residues. V was pared by 5 bases and J by 4 bases, with 5 bases of the junction left unmatched. Germline V gene lookup returns CDR1 MNHEY and CDR2 SMNVEV (reference sequence).